This TCR beta chain was profiled in a study of response to subunit inactivated influenza vaccine. The sample holds many counts of this clonotype. Its specificity is not known. Trimming left V 2 bases short and J 7 bases short, with 14 bases between. Per the germline V gene, CDR1 is MNHEY and CDR2 is SMNVEV (reference sequence). The CDR3 loop spans 14 amino acids. General study results and limits: The authors put forward the suggestion that each seasonal influenza vaccination may bring in only a limited number of new T cells.

TCRdb independently ran MiXCR on the RT-PCR reads; one entry per CDR3 protein. The sample includes roughly 780,000 distinct CDR3 sequences, less than 20% seen only once; the top ten take about 11%. The chain carries TRBV27 and TRBJ2-5, with D uncertain. This specimen consisted of PBMCs from blood, obtained about 5 days after vaccination. This TCR was sampled from a man aged 45-65 years who received an inactivated influenza vaccine. The DNA for the CDR3 is TGTGCCAGCAGTTTAACTTTGGGTCTGACGACCCAGTACTTC. Its translation is CASSLTLGLTTQYF.